This T cell receptor (beta chain) was obtained from a study of cytomegalovirus exposure and HLA in healthy donors (dated by TCRdb to 2016 to 2017). For the study in its entirety: According to an earlier analysis of several hundred of the donors, about 179 million T cells yielded 90 million to 130 million unique TCR beta sequences and more than 250 Gb of sequence data. To decide whether each TCR beta V gene segment behaved as functional or pseudogenic, an earlier analysis of some 600 of the donors relied on high-throughput TCR beta sequencing. An early release covering around 630 HLA-typed donors comprised about 320 gigabases of sequencing data and roughly 86 million unique TCR sequences. Among some 400 genotyped donors of the cohort, an average of around 250,000 unique TCR beta nucleotide sequences was sequenced per donor, of which approximately 19% were non-productive. A separate validation cohort of roughly 130 different subjects was used in addition to the approximately 700-subject first cohort. Using immunosequencing, the study profiled T cell repertoires from 550 to 750 subjects and related those repertoires to cytomegalovirus serostatus. The number of donors typed differed by locus, with roughly 620-630 for A, B, C, DRB1 and DQB1, 522 for DQA1, approximately 570 for DPA1, and 400 to 490 for DPB1. Alongside the repertoire data, information on donor age, sex, ethnicity and CMV serostatus was compiled. A later analysis re-analyzed previously published TCR beta repertoires from about 730 donors and added high-resolution HLA genotyping to study TCR occurrence patterns. In the later analysis, no new phenotypic data were used to find candidate immune exposures; instead, reliance was placed on TCR beta sequences and their occurrence across donors. Class I and class II HLA loci were covered by the typing at four-digit resolution. The study aimed to test whether signatures of past pathogen exposure could be identified by cataloging public T cell receptors. Every repertoire in the discovery cohort had been generated on one and the same sequencing platform. Because of strong linkage in the cohort, a handful of DR-DQ haplotypes were treated as single units for association and clustering. Genome-wide SNP genotypes for about 60% of the 666 donors were used in a later genetic analysis, which treated that subset as a discovery cohort. Of the roughly 430 genotyped donors, 65% to 90% fell in the genetic ancestry cluster associated with self-reported Caucasian donors. The study combined high-throughput TCR immunosequencing, statistical association of individual TCRs with disease status, and machine learning to predict cytomegalovirus infection status.

The cohort was made up of roughly 670 healthy bone marrow donors. At the time of sampling, every cohort member was nominally healthy, though immune exposures that went unrecorded were likely present. The donor tested CMV seronegative, placing the donor among the 350 to 400 seronegative members of the cohort. Every donor gave a peripheral blood sample, and the peripheral blood mononuclear cells from that sample were used for TCR beta sequencing. Genomic DNA was extracted from the blood cell samples with the Qiagen DNeasy Blood Extraction Kit. Libraries were built with the immunoSEQ multiplex PCR assay. The multiplex PCR relied on a mix of 60 forward primers for TCR Vbeta segments and 13 reverse primers for TCR Jbeta segments. The CDR3 region of rearranged TCR beta genes was amplified from genomic DNA by a multiplex PCR assay. The Illumina HiSeq System was used to sequence the amplified TCR beta libraries as 87-base-pair reads. The authors' pipeline ran thus. A later analysis tallied tens of millions of unique TCR beta chains across the 660 or so repertoires, and some 12 million of those chains were shared by two or more donors. A nearest-neighbor algorithm error-corrected the raw reads and collapsed the reads into unique sequences, merging closely related sequences to remove PCR and sequencing errors. V, D and J gene segments were assigned by aligning CDR3 sequences to IMGT reference sequences. For a sequence to be retained, at least a six-nucleotide match to both a V gene segment and a J gene segment was required. Rearrangements were called productive when the CDR3 lacked stop codons and stayed in frame with V and J; all others were non-productive. CDR3 was defined by IMGT convention, running from the second conserved V-encoded cysteine to the conserved J-encoded phenylalanine. The earlier analysis of 500 to 600 of the donors excluded sequences that lacked an unambiguous match to a single V gene segment. In an earlier analysis of roughly 500 of the donors, V segments were called functional above 56.7% productive rearrangements and were called segregating when the between-donor standard deviation exceeded 5%. To diagnose cytomegalovirus status from the catalog of TCR beta chain sequences, a statistical classification framework was built. V and J gene assignment, in a later analysis, came from comparing TCR nucleotide sequences with IMGT/GENE-DB human TR gene sequences. Using the TCRdist pipeline, a later analysis assigned CDR3 sequences along with most-parsimonious VDJ recombination scenarios. In a later analysis, each TCR beta chain was defined by its CDR3 amino acid sequence together with its V-gene family, and reads without a unique V-gene family were excluded. In a later analysis, some 600 highly shared, low-generation-probability nucleotide sequences were removed to address suspected cross-contamination and a sequencing artifact. In a later analysis, a clonal expansion index for each public chain was calculated from normalized within-repertoire ranks of inferred template counts. In a later analysis, generation probabilities were computed using a VDJ recombination model fitted to out-of-frame rearrangements, and the results were checked against IGoR. In a later analysis, TCR-TCR, TCR-HLA and TCR-CMV co-occurrence was scored with hypergeometric tests, and a repertoire-size bias correction was applied to TCR pairs. False discovery rates were estimated in a later analysis by permuting HLA or CMV assignments 20 times. A later analysis grouped co-occurring TCRs with DBSCAN, adding TCRdist sequence similarity when clustering within HLA-allele-positive subsets. Repertoires with fewer than 30,000 or more than 120,000 public chains, plus five repertoires with anomalous nucleotide sharing, were excluded from co-occurrence clustering. Not all clones reach the TCRdb copy of this immuneACCESS table, which keeps in-frame sequences only. Checked studies attribute under half of the gap to unresolved V genes and leave the rest unexplained. V and J calls plus clone size are reproduced from that table; the DNA served to infer D and trimming. Counted in this sample were around 130,000 clones; 81% of them appeared once. The biggest ten clones account for around 0.7% of the sample.

Notes on this clone: Its antigen remains unidentified. No per-base quality is available; no much larger clone lies one base away.

Broader findings and caveats from the paper: Because HLA typing was unavailable for some donors at each locus, only the typed subset was used in association tests. Three of the identified cytomegalovirus-associated TCR beta chains were confirmed in vitro to be specific for cytomegalovirus antigens. The classifier was reported to diagnose cytomegalovirus status with high specificity and sensitivity in both the original cohort and the validation cohort. CMV serostatus was the only immune exposure information available for the cohort. Across donors, most TCR sequences were observed very rarely, whereas some public TCRs were present in many individuals. V-gene and J-gene trimming of TCR beta chains was associated with a missense DCLRE1C variant in a later genetic analysis, and the association was replicated in an independent cohort. In an earlier analysis of some 500 of the donors, most TCR beta V segments were observed in productive rearrangements about 87% or about 30% of the time, broadly matching IMGT annotations. Most CMV-associated TCR beta chains appeared to be HLA-restricted in a later analysis, and the HLA associations seemed to be driven largely by CMV exposure. In a later analysis, HLA-associated TCR beta chains showed more clonal expansion and lower generation probabilities than non-associated chains that were equally common. In this cohort, only TCR beta chains were sequenced, and detectable features were limited by the absence of alpha or paired-chain data. Specific HLA alleles were associated with roughly 17,000 TCR beta sequences at a false discovery rate of 0.05 in a later analysis. In a later genetic analysis, fewer N-insertions in productive TCRs were reported among donors in an Asian-associated ancestry cluster than the roughly 700-donor mean. Sequencing depth was assumed to be roughly uniform across donors in the presence/absence analyses, though that assumption may not hold. Fewer than 20 rarely observed V segments, including chromosome 9 orphons, were excluded from the earlier analysis of approximately 500 of the donors because counts were too low. A further reported finding was that TCR beta sequences accurately predicted the HLA-A and HLA-B alleles for most subjects in the first cohort. Correlated functional status among segregating V segments might be attributable to linkage disequilibrium, but an unknown experimental factor could not be ruled out. A later analysis reported that several top co-occurrence clusters appeared linked to parvovirus B19, influenza, CMV and Epstein-Barr virus. The authors suggested that the approach could potentially be generalized to other disease states and immunological phenotypes. When HLA alleles, especially DR and DQ, strongly co-occurred, attributing TCR associations to individual alleles was difficult. A group of highly shared sequence variants was considered likely to be a technical artifact of the sequencing pipeline. The 87-base-pair reads could not distinguish some IMGT-functional V segments, including TRBV6-2 and TRBV6-3, so those segments were excluded. The study gave a list of under 200 TCR beta chains associated with cytomegalovirus. In a later analysis, TCR association rates were found to vary across HLA loci, with the most associated TCRs seen for DRB1 alleles and the fewest for HLA-C alleles.

CDR1 and CDR2, per the germline V gene, are SGHTA and FQGNSA. At the junction V is shortened by 5 bases and J by 9 bases; bases outside the gene matches: 12. There are 15 amino acids in the CDR3, from cysteine to phenylalanine inclusive. Kept here is only the CDR3 DNA, which spans 45 bases and is read in frame from base 1. This receptor was identified in a man younger than 35 in good health and CMV-seronegative. Recombination linked TRBV7-2 to TRBJ2-1, with 8 bases in between that match TRBD2. The sample taken for sequencing was PBMCs. CDR3 loop: CASSAIAGGIVEQFF. The DNA reads TGTGCCAGCAGCGCCATCGCGGGGGGTATAGTTGAGCAGTTCTTC.